The T cell receptor (beta chain) described here comes from a study of blood T cell repertoires in COVID-19. In the study overall: Samples came from the United States, Italy and Spain, spanning acute and convalescent COVID-19. Nucleic acid was either cDNA or gDNA, and it came from T cells, B-cell-depleted T cells, or PBMCs.

This CDR3 is built from 14 residues. V shed 4 bases and J 5 bases; nucleotides not matched to a gene: 6. CDR1 is SGHRS, CDR2 YFSETQ, per germline. Authors' processing steps: Counts of nucleated cells, estimated from reference gene primer amplification, were obtained. Libraries were prepared by immunoSEQ multiplex PCR; TCRdb keeps only in-frame clonotypes and omits some of them. The DNA gave D and trimming, while V, J and clone size come from that table. The table shows approximately 190,000 clones, with around 82% occurring only once. Participants, roughly 18 to 90 years old, spanned more than 20 US areas.

This chain connects TRBV5-1 to TRBJ1-1, with 9 bases aligning to TRBD1. The sample was PBMCs or T cells enriched from blood (not recorded which). The receptor's source is a woman aged 55-69 years with acute COVID-19. The CDR3 protein is CASSRTGAITEAFF. CDR3 sequence (DNA): TGCGCCAGCAGCCGGACAGGGGCTATTACTGAAGCTTTCTTT.